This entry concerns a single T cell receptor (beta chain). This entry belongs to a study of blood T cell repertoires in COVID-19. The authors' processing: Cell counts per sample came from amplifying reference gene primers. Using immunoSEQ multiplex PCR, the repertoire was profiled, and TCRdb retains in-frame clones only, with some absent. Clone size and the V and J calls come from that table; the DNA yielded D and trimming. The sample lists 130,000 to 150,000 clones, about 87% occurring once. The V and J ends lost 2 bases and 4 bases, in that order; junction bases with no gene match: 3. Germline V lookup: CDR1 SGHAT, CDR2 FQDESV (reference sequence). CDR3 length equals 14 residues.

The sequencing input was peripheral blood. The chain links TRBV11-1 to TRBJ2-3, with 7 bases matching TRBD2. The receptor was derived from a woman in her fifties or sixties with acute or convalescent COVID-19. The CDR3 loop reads CASSLTGGSDTQYF. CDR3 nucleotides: TGTGCCAGCAGCTTAACGGGAGGCTCAGATACGCAGTATTTT.